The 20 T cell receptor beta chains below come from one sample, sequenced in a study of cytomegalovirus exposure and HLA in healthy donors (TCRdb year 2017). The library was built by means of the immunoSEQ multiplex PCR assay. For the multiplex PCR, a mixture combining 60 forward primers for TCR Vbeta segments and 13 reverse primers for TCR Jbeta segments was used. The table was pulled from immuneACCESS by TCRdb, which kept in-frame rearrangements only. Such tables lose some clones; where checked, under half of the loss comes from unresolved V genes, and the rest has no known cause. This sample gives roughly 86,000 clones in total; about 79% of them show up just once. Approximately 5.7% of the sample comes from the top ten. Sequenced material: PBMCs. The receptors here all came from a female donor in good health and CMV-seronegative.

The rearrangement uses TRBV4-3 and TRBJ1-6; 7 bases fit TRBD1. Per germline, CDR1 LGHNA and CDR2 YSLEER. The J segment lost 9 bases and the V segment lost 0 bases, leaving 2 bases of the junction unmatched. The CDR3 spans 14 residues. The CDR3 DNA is TGCGCCAGCAGCCAAGACGGGGACAGTTCACCCCTCCACTTT. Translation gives CASSQDGDSSPLHF.

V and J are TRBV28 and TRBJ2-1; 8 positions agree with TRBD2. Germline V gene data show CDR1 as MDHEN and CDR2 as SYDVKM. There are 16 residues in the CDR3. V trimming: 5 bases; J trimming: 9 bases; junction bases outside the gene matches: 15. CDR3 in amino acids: CASSRLIGVAGFEQFF. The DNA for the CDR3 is TGTGCCAGCAGTCGGCTTATAGGGGTAGCGGGGTTTGAGCAGTTCTTC.

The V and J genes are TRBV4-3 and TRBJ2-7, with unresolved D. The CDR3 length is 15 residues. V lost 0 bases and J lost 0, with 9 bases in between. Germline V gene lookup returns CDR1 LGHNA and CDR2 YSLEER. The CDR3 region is CASSQDGDSSYEQYF. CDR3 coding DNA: TGCGCCAGCAGCCAAGATGGAGATAGCTCCTACGAGCAGTACTTC.

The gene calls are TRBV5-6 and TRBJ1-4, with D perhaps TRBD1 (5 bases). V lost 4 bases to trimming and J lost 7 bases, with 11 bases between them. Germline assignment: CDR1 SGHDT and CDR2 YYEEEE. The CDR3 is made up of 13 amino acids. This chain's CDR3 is CASSRGASEKLFF. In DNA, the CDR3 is TGTGCCAGCAGCAGGGGCGCGAGTGAAAAACTGTTTTTT.

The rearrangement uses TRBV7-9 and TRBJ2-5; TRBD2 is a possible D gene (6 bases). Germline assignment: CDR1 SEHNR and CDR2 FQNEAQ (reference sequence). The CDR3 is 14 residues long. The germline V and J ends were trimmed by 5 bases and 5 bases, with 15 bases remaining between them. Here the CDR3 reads CASSPVGGSETQYF. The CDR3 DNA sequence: TGTGCCAGCAGCCCAGTGGGGGGATCGGAGACCCAGTACTTC. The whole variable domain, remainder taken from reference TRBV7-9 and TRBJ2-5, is DTGVSQNPRHKITKRGQNVTFRCDPISEHNRLYWYRQTLGQGPEFLTYFQNEAQLEKSRLLSDRFSAERPKGSFSTLEIQRTEQGDSAMYLCASSPVGGSETQYFGPGTRLLVL.

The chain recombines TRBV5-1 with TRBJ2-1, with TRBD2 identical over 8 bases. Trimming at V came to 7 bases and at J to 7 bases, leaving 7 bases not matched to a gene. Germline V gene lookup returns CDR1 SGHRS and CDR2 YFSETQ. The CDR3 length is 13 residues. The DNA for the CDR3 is TGCGCCAGCGGGTTAGCGGGGAGGAATGAGCAGTTCTTC. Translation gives CASGLAGRNEQFF.

CDR3: CASSYTGGAGALEKLFF. CDR3 bases: TGCGCCAGCAGCTATACAGGGGGCGCGGGGGCTTTGGAAAAACTGTTTTTT. The chain uses TRBV5-1 and TRBJ1-4; TRBD1 matches 9 bases. Germline CDR1 is SGHRS and CDR2 is YFSETQ. This CDR3 comprises 17 residues. The V gene end was trimmed by 3 bases and the J gene end by 8 bases; junction bases not matched to a gene: 14.

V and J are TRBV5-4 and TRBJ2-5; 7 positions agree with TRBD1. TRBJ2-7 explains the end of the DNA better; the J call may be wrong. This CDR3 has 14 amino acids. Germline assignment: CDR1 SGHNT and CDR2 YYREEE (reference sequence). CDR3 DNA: TGTGCCAGCAGCTTGGACAGGGGCTCCTACGAGCAGTACTTC. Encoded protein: CASSLDRGSYEQYF.

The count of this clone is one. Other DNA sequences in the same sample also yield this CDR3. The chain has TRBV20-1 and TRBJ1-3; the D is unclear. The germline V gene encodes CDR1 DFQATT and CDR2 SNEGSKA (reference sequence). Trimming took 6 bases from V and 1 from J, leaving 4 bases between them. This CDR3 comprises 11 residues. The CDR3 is CSAPSGNTIYF. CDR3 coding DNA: TGCAGTGCCCCTTCTGGAAACACCATATATTTT.

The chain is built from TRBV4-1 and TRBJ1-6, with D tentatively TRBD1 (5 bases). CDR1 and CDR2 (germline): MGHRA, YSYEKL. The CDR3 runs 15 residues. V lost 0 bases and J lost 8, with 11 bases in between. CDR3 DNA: TGCGCCAGCAGCCAAGATAAGGGGTCAGATTCACCCCTCCACTTT. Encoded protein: CASSQDKGSDSPLHF.

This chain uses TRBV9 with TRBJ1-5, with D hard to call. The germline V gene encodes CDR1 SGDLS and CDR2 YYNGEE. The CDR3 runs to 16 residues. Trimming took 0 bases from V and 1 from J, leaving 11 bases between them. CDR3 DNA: TGTGCCAGCAGCGTAGGCGCAGGTTCCAGCAATCAGCCCCAGCATTTT. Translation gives CASSVGAGSSNQPQHF.

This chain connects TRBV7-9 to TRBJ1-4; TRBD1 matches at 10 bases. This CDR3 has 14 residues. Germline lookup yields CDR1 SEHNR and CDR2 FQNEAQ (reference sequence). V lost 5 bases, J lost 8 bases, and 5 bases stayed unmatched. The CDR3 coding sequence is TGTGCCAGCAGCGCCGGGACAGGGGACGAAAAACTGTTTTTT. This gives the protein CASSAGTGDEKLFF.

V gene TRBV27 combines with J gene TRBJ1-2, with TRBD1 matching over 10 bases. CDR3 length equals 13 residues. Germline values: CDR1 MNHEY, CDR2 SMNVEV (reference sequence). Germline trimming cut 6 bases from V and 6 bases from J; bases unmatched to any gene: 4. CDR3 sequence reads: CASSRDRGNGYTF. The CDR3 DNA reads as TGTGCCAGCAGCCGGGACAGGGGAAATGGCTACACCTTC.

This CDR3 reads CASRLPYTF. CDR3 coding DNA: TGTGCCAGCAGACTCCCCTACACCTTC. V usage is TRBV21-1 and J usage is TRBJ1-2. TRBV21-1 is noted as a pseudogene. The length of the CDR3 is 9 residues.

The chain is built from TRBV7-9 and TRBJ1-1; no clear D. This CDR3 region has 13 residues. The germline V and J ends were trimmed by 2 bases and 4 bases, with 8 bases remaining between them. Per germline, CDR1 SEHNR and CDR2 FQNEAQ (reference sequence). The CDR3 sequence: CASSLSSGTEAFF. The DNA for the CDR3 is TGTGCCAGCAGCTTATCGTCGGGCACTGAAGCTTTCTTT. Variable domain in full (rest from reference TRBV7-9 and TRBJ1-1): DTGVSQNPRHKITKRGQNVTFRCDPISEHNRLYWYRQTLGQGPEFLTYFQNEAQLEKSRLLSDRFSAERPKGSFSTLEIQRTEQGDSAMYLCASSLSSGTEAFFGQGTRLTVV.

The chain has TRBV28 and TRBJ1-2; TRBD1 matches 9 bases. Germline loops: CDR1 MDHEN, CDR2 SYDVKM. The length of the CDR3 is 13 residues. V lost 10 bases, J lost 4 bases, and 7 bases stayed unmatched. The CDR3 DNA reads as TGTGCCACCGGGACAGGGACTAGCTATGGCTACACCTTC. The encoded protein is CATGTGTSYGYTF.

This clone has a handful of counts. Here the CDR3 DNA reads TGTGCCAGCAGCGACCGGGACAGGGGCAAAAAAAGGGAGCAGTACTTC. It specifies CASSDRDRGKKREQYF. This chain links TRBV6-6 with TRBJ2-7; the match to TRBD1 covers 10 bases. V trimming: 6 bases; J trimming: 7 bases; junction bases outside the gene matches: 15. Germline lookup yields CDR1 MNHNY and CDR2 SVGAGI (reference sequence). The CDR3 length is 16 residues.

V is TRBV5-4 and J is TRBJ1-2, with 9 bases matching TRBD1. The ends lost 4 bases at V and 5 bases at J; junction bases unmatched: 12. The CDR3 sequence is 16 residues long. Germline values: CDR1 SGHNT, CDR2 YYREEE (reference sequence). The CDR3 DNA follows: TGTGCCAGCAGCCCCCGAACTGGGACAGGGACGTATGGCTACACCTTC. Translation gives CASSPRTGTGTYGYTF.

The chain's CDR3 is CASTRAGREQYF. The CDR3 nucleotides read TGTGCCAGCACCAGAGCGGGAAGGGAGCAGTACTTC. The gene calls are TRBV2 and TRBJ2-7; 7 bases agree with TRBD2. Germline V gene sequence: CDR1 SNHLY, CDR2 FYNNEI. The CDR3 runs 12 residues. The V segment lost 7 bases and the J segment 7 bases; nucleotides outside the gene matches: 7.

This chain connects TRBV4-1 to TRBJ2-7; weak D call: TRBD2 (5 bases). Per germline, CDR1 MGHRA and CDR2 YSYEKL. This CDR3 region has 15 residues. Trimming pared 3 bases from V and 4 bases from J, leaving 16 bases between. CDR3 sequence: CASSQTSTGSYEQYF. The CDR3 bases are TGCGCCAGCAGCCAGACGTCAACGGGGTCTTACGAGCAGTACTTC.